Shown below are 4 T cell receptor beta chains from a single sample sequenced in a study of T cell changes during pregnancy in multiple sclerosis. Assay used: immunoSEQ multiplex PCR; TCRdb lists only in-frame clones, some missing. Among roughly 46,000 clones listed, 90% to 95% were seen once. The starting material was CD8+ T cells from peripheral blood mononuclear cells, obtained in the first trimester of pregnancy. The receptors were gathered from a female donor with multiple sclerosis, enrolled in a pregnancy study.

The rearrangement links TRBV19 to TRBJ2-1; 8 bases line up with TRBD2. V lost 7 bases to trimming and J lost 9 bases; unmatched junction nucleotides: 11. The germline gives CDR1 LNHDA, CDR2 SQIVND (reference sequence). CDR3 size: 14 residues. The CDR3 protein is CASTFPSAGGEQFF. The CDR3 DNA follows: TGTGCCAGTACCTTCCCGTCGGCGGGGGGTGAGCAGTTCTTC.

The CDR3 loop reads CAISKSGELFF. Written as DNA, the CDR3 is TGTGCCATCAGCAAATCCGGGGAGCTGTTTTTT. The chain combines TRBV10-3 with TRBJ2-2; D remains unclear. Germline assignment: CDR1 ENHRY and CDR2 SYGVKD. The CDR3 sequence is 11 residues long. The ends were cut back, 6 bases at V and 6 bases at J, with 5 bases in the middle.

The sample holds one count of this clone. V and J are TRBV5-1 and TRBJ2-5; D gene uncertain. The CDR3 has 17 amino acids. Germline V gene sequence: CDR1 SGHRS, CDR2 YFSETQ. V shed 0 bases and J shed 1 base, with 16 bases lying between them. The CDR3 DNA reads as TGCGCCAGCAGCTTGGCCGAGCTGGGTCTAGGCCAAGAGACCCAGTACTTC. It encodes CASSLAELGLGQETQYF.

The genes are TRBV27 and TRBJ2-7, with a possible D match to TRBD1 (7 bases). This CDR3 has 14 amino acids. CDR1 MNHEY and CDR2 SMNVEV come from the germline V gene (reference sequence). The V and J ends lost 5 bases and 1 base respectively, with 12 bases between them. CDR3 in amino acids: CASSTQGGSYEQYF. The CDR3 DNA is TGTGCCAGCAGTACCCAGGGGGGTTCCTACGAGCAGTACTTC.